Reported below is one TCR beta chain. Its antigen is still unknown. As originally analysed: As immunoSEQ supplied junction-only sequences (without quality scores), filtering differed. Sequencing was performed with immunoSEQ multiplex PCR; in TCRdb, only in-frame clones are kept and a portion is missing. From that table come the V and J calls and clone size; the DNA was used to work out D and trimming. The top ten hold over 0.12% of the sample, which has more than 2,000,000 clones, more than 80% seen once. Nashville, Tennessee was home to all donors, who were Caucasian adults. From CD4+ cells came CD45RA+ naive and CD45RA-negative memory subsets. The source of the sample is a study of shared clonotypes between healthy human individuals. General observations from the study: It was observed that 5% to 6% of naive CD4 clonotypes were shared across several donors.

With 5 bases removed from V and 5 bases from J, the gap between germline ends came to 16 bases. CDR1 and CDR2 (germline): MNHEY, SMNVEV (reference sequence). This CDR3 has 15 amino acids. The sequencing input was naive CD4+ T cells sorted from blood. The subset is: CD45RA+ positively selected. V is TRBV27 and J is TRBJ1-5; TRBD1 might be the D (5 bases). The TCR comes from a man between 18 and 29 years old in good health. The CDR3 loop reads CASSLGPGVDQPQHF. DNA for the CDR3: TGTGCCAGCAGTCTGGGCCCGGGGGTTGATCAGCCCCAGCATTTT.